This T cell receptor beta chain came from a study of T cell changes during pregnancy in multiple sclerosis (dated by TCRdb to between 2018 and 2021). Context from the whole study: The study examined how the T cell repertoire changed over the course of pregnancy in women with multiple sclerosis.

On this clone: Its specific antigen is unknown. No quality values exist for individual bases; no much larger clone is one base distant.

Reading from cysteine to phenylalanine, the CDR3 counts 15 amino acids. Only the CDR3 DNA is retained, 45 bases long and in frame from the first base. V is trimmed back by 5 bases and J by 2 bases, and the junction contains 8 bases that no gene match accounts for. CDR1 and CDR2 (MNHEY, SVGAGI) derive from the germline V gene. The library was generated by the immunoSEQ multiplex PCR assay. TCRdb carries this immuneACCESS record with in-frame sequences only. Its versions omit some clonotypes, under half of them owing to an unresolved V gene in the studies checked, with the rest unexplained. Present in this sample are 40,000 to 50,000 clones, almost 95% of which were seen just once. Of the sample, 4% to 5.5% falls within the top ten clones.

The chain couples TRBV6-5 to TRBJ2-7, with 8 junctional bases fitting TRBD1. This clonotype was sampled from a female donor with multiple sclerosis, enrolled in a pregnancy study. Source: CD8+ T cells from peripheral blood mononuclear cells, taken in the first trimester of pregnancy. The CDR3 in this case is CASSPRAGGTYEQYF. The nucleotide sequence reads TGTGCCAGCAGTCCCCGCGCAGGGGGCACCTACGAGCAGTACTTC.